The T cell receptor (beta chain) described here comes from a study of T cell changes during pregnancy in multiple sclerosis. Produced via immunoSEQ multiplex PCR; TCRdb's table is partial and in-frame only. Of tens of thousands of clones in the sample, approximately 90% were seen once. This clone occurred once. V was clipped by 5 bases and J by 4 bases; unmatched bases: 5. The CDR3 covers 15 residues. Germline values: CDR1 MNHEY, CDR2 SVGAGI. The rearrangement joins TRBV6-5 to TRBJ2-5; TRBD2 aligns across 12 bases. Sequenced here: CD8+ T cells from peripheral blood mononuclear cells, sampled in the third trimester of pregnancy. This clonotype originated in a female donor with multiple sclerosis, enrolled in a pregnancy study. CDR3 bases: TGTGCCAGCAGTCAACTAGCGGGGGGAGGAGAGACCCAGTACTTC. This encodes CASSQLAGGGETQYF.